The 11 T cell receptor beta chains reported below all come from one sample, sequenced in a study of control samples from healthy donors and cancer patients. Only in-frame clones appear in the TCRdb table, and some are missing; sequencing was by immunoSEQ multiplex PCR. Of 120,000 to 150,000 clones detected, approximately 88% appear once; the ten largest clones hold around 4.9%. Sequencing was done on a sample of blood. These receptors all stem from a man younger than 45 in good health.

The V call is TRBV6-2 or TRBV6-3, the J call TRBJ2-2, with 8 bases matching TRBD1. The V and J ends lost 5 bases and 3 bases, in that order; junction bases with no gene match: 5. CDR1 and CDR2 from the germline V gene are MNHEY and SVGEGT. The CDR3 loop spans 15 amino acids. The CDR3 here is CASSQGQGHTGELFF. In DNA, the CDR3 is TGTGCCAGCAGTCAAGGACAGGGACACACCGGGGAGCTGTTTTTT.

The chain couples TRBV7-2 to TRBJ2-7; the match to TRBD2 covers 12 bases. Germline trimming cut 3 bases from V and 6 bases from J; bases unmatched to any gene: 6. This CDR3 region has 15 residues. The V gene's germline CDR1 is SGHTA and CDR2 FQGNSA. CDR3 amino acids: CASSFSSGRASEQYF. The CDR3 coding sequence is TGTGCCAGCAGCTTCTCTAGCGGGAGGGCCAGCGAGCAGTACTTC.

This sequence joins TRBV2 and TRBJ1-3, with D perhaps matching TRBD1 (6 bases). This CDR3 comprises 14 residues. Germline CDR1 reads SNHLY; CDR2 reads FYNNEI. V gave up 7 bases and J gave up 0 bases, with 10 bases separating them. CDR3 nucleotides: TGTGCCAGCAAAGGACAGACCTCTGGAAACACCATATATTTT. Its protein product is CASKGQTSGNTIYF.

The chain joins TRBV18 to TRBJ2-1; TRBD2 is a possible D gene (6 bases). Deletions cut 0 bases from V and 8 bases from J, with 11 bases between. This CDR3 is 14 amino acids long. Germline lookup yields CDR1 KGHSH and CDR2 LQKENI. CDR3 in amino acids: CASSPPTGVDEQFF. The CDR3 DNA reads as TGTGCCAGCTCACCACCAACGGGAGTGGATGAGCAGTTCTTC.

This clone was observed once. This chain connects TRBV7-9 to TRBJ2-1, with TRBD2 identical over 8 bases. The CDR3 runs 12 residues. Trimming at V came to 5 bases and at J to 14 bases, leaving 8 bases not matched to a gene. The germline V gene has CDR1 SEHNR and CDR2 FQNEAQ (reference sequence). The CDR3 spells CASSRIGTSEFF. CDR3 DNA sequence: TGTGCCAGCAGCCGAATTGGGACTAGTGAGTTCTTC.

The genes are TRBV7-2 and TRBJ1-3; D is possibly TRBD1 (6 bases). The CDR3 has 15 amino acids. Trimming removed 5 bases at V and 3 bases at J, with 14 bases between. The germline V gene encodes CDR1 SGHTA and CDR2 FQGNSA. The CDR3: CASSPSSRGGNTIYF. In DNA form, the CDR3 reads TGTGCCAGCAGCCCGTCCTCCAGGGGTGGAAACACCATATATTTT.

This clone has just a few counts. This chain uses TRBV2 with TRBJ1-1; D is perhaps TRBD1 (5 bases). Per the germline V gene, CDR1 is SNHLY and CDR2 is FYNNEI. V dropped 5 bases and J dropped 1 base, with 8 bases sitting between them. This CDR3 region has 13 residues. Written as DNA, the CDR3 is TGTGCCAGCAGTTGGGGCGGGAACACTGAAGCTTTCTTT. This sequence encodes CASSWGGNTEAFF. Full variable domain (remainder filled in from reference TRBV2 and TRBJ1-1): EPEVTQTPSHQVTQMGQEVILRCVPISNHLYFYWYRQILGQKVEFLVSFYNNEISEKSEIFDDQFSVERPDGSNFTLKIRSTKLEDSAMYFCASSWGGNTEAFFGQGTRLTVV.

V gene TRBV2 combines with J gene TRBJ1-4; D is perhaps TRBD1 (6 bases). Trimming stripped 6 bases from V and 0 bases from J, with 8 bases between. Germline CDR1 reads SNHLY; CDR2 reads FYNNEI. CDR3 length equals 14 residues. This CDR3 is CASRRGTTNEKLFF. The CDR3 DNA reads as TGTGCCAGCAGGAGGGGGACAACTAATGAAAAACTGTTTTTT.

The V call is TRBV5-4, the J call TRBJ2-7, with D unresolved. Between the trimmed V and J ends, which lost 4 bases and 6 bases, there was a span of 17 bases. Germline-derived CDR1 and CDR2 are SGHNT and YYREEE (reference sequence). CDR3 length: 14 residues. CDR3 coding DNA: TGTGCCAGCAGCCCAACGACTGAAAGGAGCGAGCAGTACTTC. Its translation is CASSPTTERSEQYF.

This sequence joins TRBV6-5 and TRBJ1-2; 10 bases align to TRBD1. The CDR3 sequence is 16 residues long. The germline V gene has CDR1 MNHEY and CDR2 SVGAGI. The trim removed 1 base at V and 8 bases at J, leaving 10 bases unmatched. The CDR3 DNA follows: TGTGCCAGCAGTTACTTGTGGGGGACAGGGGATTCGGGCTACACCTTC. Residues: CASSYLWGTGDSGYTF.

This clone was counted a single time. This sequence joins TRBV7-2 and TRBJ2-7; D ambiguous. Trimming took 1 base from V and 3 from J, leaving 13 bases between them. CDR1 is SGHTA, CDR2 FQGNSA, per germline. The CDR3 covers 15 residues. Here the CDR3 reads CASSLVPRIGYEQYF. The CDR3, as DNA: TGTGCCAGCAGCTTAGTTCCAAGAATAGGCTACGAGCAGTACTTC.